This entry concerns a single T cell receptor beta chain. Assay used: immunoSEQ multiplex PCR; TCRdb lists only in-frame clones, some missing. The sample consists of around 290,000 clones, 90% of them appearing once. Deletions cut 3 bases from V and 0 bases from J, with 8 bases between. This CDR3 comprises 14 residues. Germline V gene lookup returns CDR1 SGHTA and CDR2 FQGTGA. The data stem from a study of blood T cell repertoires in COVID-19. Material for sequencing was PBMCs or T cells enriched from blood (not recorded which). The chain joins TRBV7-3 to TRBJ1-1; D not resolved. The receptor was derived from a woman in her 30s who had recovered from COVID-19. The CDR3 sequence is CASSFSVLNTEAFF. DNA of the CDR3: TGTGCCAGCAGCTTTTCTGTCTTGAACACTGAAGCTTTCTTT. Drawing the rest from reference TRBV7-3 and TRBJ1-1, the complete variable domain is GAGVSQTPSNKVTEKGKYVELRCDPISGHTALYWYRQSLGQGPEFLIYFQGTGAADDSGLPNDRFFAVRPEGSVSTLKIQRTERGDSAVYLCASSFSVLNTEAFFGQGTRLTVV.